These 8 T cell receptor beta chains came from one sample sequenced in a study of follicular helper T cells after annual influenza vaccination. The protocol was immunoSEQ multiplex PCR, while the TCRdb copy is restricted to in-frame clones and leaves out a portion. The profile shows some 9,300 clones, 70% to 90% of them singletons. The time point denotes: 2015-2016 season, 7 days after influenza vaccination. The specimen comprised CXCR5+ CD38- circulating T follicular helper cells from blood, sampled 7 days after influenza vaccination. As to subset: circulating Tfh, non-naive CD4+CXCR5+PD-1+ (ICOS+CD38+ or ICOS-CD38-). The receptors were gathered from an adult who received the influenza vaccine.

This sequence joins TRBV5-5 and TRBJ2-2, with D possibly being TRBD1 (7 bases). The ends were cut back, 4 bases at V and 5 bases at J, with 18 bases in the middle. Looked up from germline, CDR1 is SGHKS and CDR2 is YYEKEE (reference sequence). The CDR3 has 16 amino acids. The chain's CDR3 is CASSAQQQGRTGELFF. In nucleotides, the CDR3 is TGTGCCAGCAGCGCCCAGCAACAGGGGAGGACCGGGGAGCTGTTTTTT. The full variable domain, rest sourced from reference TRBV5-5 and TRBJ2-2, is DAGVTQSPTHLIKTRGQQVTLRCSPISGHKSVSWYQQVLGQGPQFIFQYYEKEERGRGNFPDRFSARQFPNYSSELNVNALLLGDSALYLCASSAQQQGRTGELFFGEGSRLTVL.

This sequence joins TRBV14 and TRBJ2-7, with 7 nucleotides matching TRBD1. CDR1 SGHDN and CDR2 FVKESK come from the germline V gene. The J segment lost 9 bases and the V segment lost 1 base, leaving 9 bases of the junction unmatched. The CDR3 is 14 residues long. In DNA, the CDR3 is TGTGCCAGCAGCCAAGGAGGGACAGCTCGTATGCAGTACTTC. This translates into CASSQGGTARMQYF.

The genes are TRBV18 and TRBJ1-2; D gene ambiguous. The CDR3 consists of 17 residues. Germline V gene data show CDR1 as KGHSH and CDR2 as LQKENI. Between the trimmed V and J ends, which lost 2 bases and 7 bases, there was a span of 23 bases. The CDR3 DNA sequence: TGTGCCAGCTCACCAGCTAGGAGGCCACCCTACGGGGTTGGCTACACCTTC. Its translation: CASSPARRPPYGVGYTF. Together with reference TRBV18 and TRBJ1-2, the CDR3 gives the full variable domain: NAGVMQNPRHLVRRRGQEARLRCSPMKGHSHVYWYRQLPEEGLKFMVYLQKENIIDESGMPKERFSAEFPKEGPSILRIQQVVRGDSAAYFCASSPARRPPYGVGYTFGSGTRLTVV.

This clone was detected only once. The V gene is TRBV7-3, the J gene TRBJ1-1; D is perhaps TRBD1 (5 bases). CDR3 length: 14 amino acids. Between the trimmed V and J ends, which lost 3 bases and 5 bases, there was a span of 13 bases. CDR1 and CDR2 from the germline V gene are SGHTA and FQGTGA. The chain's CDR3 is CASSFGGLETEAFF. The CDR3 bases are TGTGCCAGCAGCTTTGGGGGTTTGGAAACTGAAGCTTTCTTT.

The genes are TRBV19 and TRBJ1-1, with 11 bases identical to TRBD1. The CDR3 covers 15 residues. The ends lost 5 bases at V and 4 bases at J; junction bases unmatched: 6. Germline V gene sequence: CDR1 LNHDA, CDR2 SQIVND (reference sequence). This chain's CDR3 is CASSAWDRGITEAFF. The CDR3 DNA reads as TGTGCCAGTAGTGCTTGGGACAGGGGGATCACTGAAGCTTTCTTT.

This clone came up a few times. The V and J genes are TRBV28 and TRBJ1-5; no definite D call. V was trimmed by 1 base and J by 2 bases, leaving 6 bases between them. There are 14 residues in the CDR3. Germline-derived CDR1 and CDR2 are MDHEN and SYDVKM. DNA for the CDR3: TGTGCCAGCAGTTTATTACGCGGCAATCAGCCCCAGCATTTT. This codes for CASSLLRGNQPQHF.

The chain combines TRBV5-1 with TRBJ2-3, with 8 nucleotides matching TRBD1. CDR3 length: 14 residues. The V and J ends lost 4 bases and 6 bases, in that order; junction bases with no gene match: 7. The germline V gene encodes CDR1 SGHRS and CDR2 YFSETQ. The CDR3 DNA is TGCGCCAGCAGCGTCGGAACAGGGGGGGATACGCAGTATTTT. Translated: CASSVGTGGDTQYF.

The CDR3 here is CASSPIPLSGTDTQYF. As DNA, the CDR3 is TGTGCCAGCAGCCCCATCCCCTTGAGCGGAACAGATACGCAGTATTTT. The chain couples TRBV7-8 to TRBJ2-3, with D perhaps TRBD2 (5 bases). This CDR3 is 16 amino acids long. Looked up from germline, CDR1 is SGHVS and CDR2 is FQNEAQ. Trimming cost V 5 bases and J 3 bases, with 18 bases left between them.